Sequencing of this T cell receptor (beta chain) was carried out in a study of T cell responses to AZD1222 COVID-19 vaccine. TCRdb's table, derived via immunoSEQ multiplex PCR, lists solely in-frame clones and lacks some. The sample holds about 140,000 clones, roughly 92% seen once. Points from the study as a whole: Spike-wide coverage was observed for vaccine-associated CD4 TCRs, with dominant responses at 160-218 and 743-854.

Comments on this clone: Its target is not known.

The sample in question was peripheral blood, obtained 28 days after the second AZD1222 dose. The receptor was isolated from an adult who received the AZD1222 COVID-19 vaccine.

In DNA form, the CDR3 reads TGTGCCAGCAGTAGAACTACATCCTACGAGCAGTACTTC. This gives the protein CASSRTTSYEQYF. The chain recombines TRBV6-2 or TRBV6-3 with TRBJ2-7; D gene unclear. V dropped 5 bases and J dropped 1 base, with 9 bases sitting between them. From germline, CDR1 is MNHEY and CDR2 SVGEGT. The CDR3 has 13 amino acids.